This T cell receptor (beta chain) emerged from a study of cytomegalovirus exposure and HLA in healthy donors. Study-level findings and limits: V- and J-gene trimming of TCR beta was linked (in a later analysis) to a missense DCLRE1C variant.

Healthy bone marrow donors made up the donors. With respect to this clone: Its antigen is undetermined.

The CDR3 is 15 residues long. From germline, CDR1 is LGHNA and CDR2 YSLEER. With 1 base removed from V and 7 bases from J, the gap between germline ends came to 16 bases. The PCR used 60 Vbeta and 13 Jbeta primers. Assay: immunoSEQ multiplex PCR; the TCRdb copy retains only in-frame clones and omits some. This table has about 140,000 clones, roughly 80% appearing once. This receptor was obtained from a woman aged 45-65 years in good health and CMV-seropositive. J is TRBJ1-1 and V is TRBV4-3, with D possibly matching TRBD1 (5 bases). Sequencing was done on a sample of PBMCs. The CDR3 DNA reads TGCGCCAGCAGCCAAGGGCGCGGGGGGTATAGTGAAGCTTTCTTT. It specifies CASSQGRGGYSEAFF.